These 10 T cell receptor beta chains were sequenced from one sample in a study of blood T cell repertoires in COVID-19. Produced via immunoSEQ multiplex PCR; TCRdb's table is partial and in-frame only. Counted here are around 330,000 clones, approximately 88% occurring once; the ten biggest clones make up 5% to 5.5%. Sample: PBMCs or T cells enriched from blood (not recorded which). These receptors came from a man aged 55 to 70 who had recovered from COVID-19.

This chain links TRBV18 with TRBJ2-7, with TRBD2 matching 7 bases. Germline lookup yields CDR1 KGHSH and CDR2 LQKENI. With V trimmed by 6 bases and J by 1 base, 6 bases remained unmatched. The CDR3 spans 14 residues. CDR3 nucleotides: TGTGCCAGCTCTTCGGGCGGGGGTTCCTACGAGCAGTACTTC. This sequence encodes CASSSGGGSYEQYF.

This chain uses TRBV7-6 with TRBJ2-1; D unclear. V lost 0 bases and J lost 3, with 15 bases in between. CDR3 length: 17 residues. In germline, CDR1 is SGHVS, CDR2 FNYEAQ. The CDR3 nucleotides are TGTGCCAGCAGCTTAGCGTTTATGGCAAACATCTACAATGAGCAGTTCTTC. Its translation: CASSLAFMANIYNEQFF. The full variable domain, rest sourced from reference TRBV7-6 and TRBJ2-1, is GAGVSQSPRYKVTKRGQDVALRCDPISGHVSLYWYRQALGQGPEFLTYFNYEAQQDKSGLPNDRFSAERPEGSISTLTIQRTEQRDSAMYRCASSLAFMANIYNEQFFGPGTRLTVL.

The chain uses TRBV28 and TRBJ1-5; 10 bases map to TRBD1. Germline CDR1 and CDR2: MDHEN and SYDVKM. This CDR3 is built from 16 residues. J gave up 3 bases and V 5 bases, and 7 bases lay outside the gene matches. The CDR3 loop reads CASSAPGQGINQPQHF. As DNA, the CDR3 is TGTGCCAGCAGTGCCCCGGGACAGGGGATCAATCAGCCCCAGCATTTT.

The CDR3 is CASSEDSGSEKLFF. The DNA for the CDR3 is TGTGCCAGCAGCGAGGACAGCGGAAGTGAAAAACTGTTTTTT. This chain links TRBV7-2 with TRBJ1-4; D possibly corresponds to TRBD1 (6 bases). V was shortened by 5 bases and J by 7 bases, with 14 bases between the two germline ends. CDR1 and CDR2 from the germline V gene are SGHTA and FQGNSA. This CDR3 comprises 14 residues.

The rearrangement uses TRBV4-1 and TRBJ1-3; no clear D. V lost 1 base, J lost 7 bases, and 11 bases lay in between. Germline lookup yields CDR1 MGHRA and CDR2 YSYEKL. There are 14 residues in the CDR3. The chain's CDR3 is CASSQGTVVNTIYF. The CDR3 bases are TGCGCCAGCAGCCAAGGAACTGTAGTTAACACCATATATTTT.

This clone has more than one count but fewer than ten. The rearrangement uses TRBV19 and TRBJ2-7, with 8 bases lining up with TRBD1. The CDR3 loop spans 17 amino acids. The germline V gene encodes CDR1 LNHDA and CDR2 SQIVND (reference sequence). Unmatched junction bases numbered 16, after V lost 5 bases and J lost 4 bases. CDR3 protein: CASSPVQGAHPPYEQYF. The CDR3 DNA follows: TGTGCCAGTAGTCCCGTTCAGGGGGCACATCCCCCATACGAGCAGTACTTC.

This chain uses TRBV18 with TRBJ2-3; 9 nucleotides agree with TRBD2. V lost 3 bases and J lost 5; bases outside the gene matches: 6. The CDR3 totals 15 residues. Germline V gene sequence: CDR1 KGHSH, CDR2 LQKENI. The CDR3 DNA reads as TGTGCCAGCTCACCGGATTTAGCGGGAGTAGATACGCAGTATTTT. It yields the protein CASSPDLAGVDTQYF.

The rearrangement links TRBV30 to TRBJ2-2, with 9 nucleotides matching TRBD2. Per germline, CDR1 GTSNPN and CDR2 SVGIG (reference sequence). The J segment lost 1 base and the V segment lost 0 bases, leaving 6 bases of the junction unmatched. The CDR3 sequence is 17 residues long. The CDR3 coding sequence is TGTGCCTGGAGTGTACCGATTAGCGGGAGGAACACCGGGGAGCTGTTTTTT. The encoded protein is CAWSVPISGRNTGELFF. Full variable domain (remainder filled in from reference TRBV30 and TRBJ2-2): SQTIHQWPATLVQPVGSPLSLECTVEGTSNPNLYWYRQAAGRGLQLLFYSVGIGQISSEVPQNLSASRPQDRQFILSSKKLLLSDSGFYLCAWSVPISGRNTGELFFGEGSRLTVL.

V gene TRBV11-2 combines with J gene TRBJ1-3, with D perhaps matching TRBD1 (6 bases). This CDR3 contains 16 residues. V dropped 2 bases and J dropped 6 bases, with 17 bases sitting between them. Germline V lookup: CDR1 SGHAT, CDR2 FQNNGV. In DNA, the CDR3 is TGTGCCAGCAGCTTACGGGGTACAGGGAAGCAAAACACCATATATTTT. Protein product: CASSLRGTGKQNTIYF.

This chain connects TRBV28 to TRBJ1-6; TRBD1 might be the D (6 bases). The germline V gene encodes CDR1 MDHEN and CDR2 SYDVKM. The V end lost 6 bases, the J end lost 4 bases, and 19 bases lay between the germline ends. There are 17 residues in the CDR3. The CDR3, as DNA: TGTGCCAGCAGCCCACAACCAGGGGATGCGTATAATTCACCCCTCCACTTT. This codes for CASSPQPGDAYNSPLHF.